These 7 T cell receptor beta chains were all obtained from the same sample, sequenced in a study of T cell responses to AZD1222 COVID-19 vaccine. Only in-frame clones appear in the TCRdb table, and some are missing; sequencing was by immunoSEQ multiplex PCR. The sample has about 70,000 clones; 84% are singletons. The sample here was peripheral blood, taken on day 0 of AZD1222 vaccination. All receptors come from an adult in good health.

The chain employs TRBV6-4 and TRBJ1-1; 7 positions agree with TRBD1. The length of the CDR3 is 16 residues. CDR1 and CDR2 (germline): MRHNA, SNTAGT. V lost 5 bases, J lost 2 bases, and 11 bases stayed unmatched. The CDR3 here is CASSLTAGTVNTEAFF. For the CDR3, the DNA is TGTGCCAGCAGTTTAACGGCCGGGACAGTTAACACTGAAGCTTTCTTT.

The genes are TRBV28 and TRBJ2-7; TRBD1 matches 10 bases. The J segment lost 2 bases and the V segment lost 6 bases, leaving 13 bases of the junction unmatched. Per the germline V gene, CDR1 is MDHEN and CDR2 is SYDVKM. This CDR3 spans 17 amino acids. The CDR3 spells CASRKGTGALRTYEQYF. The CDR3 nucleotides read TGTGCCAGCAGGAAAGGGACAGGGGCCCTTCGGACCTACGAGCAGTACTTC.

V gene TRBV10-3 combines with J gene TRBJ2-7; 11 bases line up with TRBD2. CDR1 is ENHRY and CDR2 is SYGVKD in the germline V gene. V lost 5 bases to trimming and J lost 4 bases; unmatched junction nucleotides: 4. The CDR3 sequence is 14 residues long. In DNA, the CDR3 is TGTGCCATCAGTAACGGGACTAGCGGATACGAGCAGTACTTC. Its translation is CAISNGTSGYEQYF.

The chain combines TRBV6-2 or TRBV6-3 with TRBJ1-2; 8 positions match TRBD1. With V trimmed by 0 bases and J by 4 bases, 7 bases remained unmatched. The germline gives CDR1 MNHEY, CDR2 SVGEGT. The CDR3 spans 16 residues. This CDR3 is CASSYSYDRGAYGYTF. CDR3 nucleotide sequence: TGTGCCAGCAGTTACTCCTATGACAGGGGAGCCTATGGCTACACCTTC.

This chain joins TRBV28 and TRBJ2-2; 8 nucleotides agree with TRBD1. The germline CDR1 and CDR2 sequences are MDHEN and SYDVKM. CDR3 length: 15 residues. The V gene end was trimmed by 5 bases and the J gene end by 7 bases; junction bases not matched to a gene: 9. This CDR3 is CASSPPGQGIGELFF. The CDR3 bases are TGTGCCAGCAGTCCCCCAGGACAGGGCATCGGGGAGCTGTTTTTT.

This clone has only a few counts. V is TRBV5-6 and J is TRBJ1-4, with D perhaps TRBD1 (6 bases). Germline lookup yields CDR1 SGHDT and CDR2 YYEEEE. Trimming took 4 bases from V and 5 from J, leaving 21 bases between them. The CDR3 totals 17 residues. The CDR3 spells CASSRTIGGKGNEKLFF. The DNA for the CDR3 is TGTGCCAGCAGCAGAACTATTGGGGGCAAGGGGAATGAAAAACTGTTTTTT. The whole variable domain, filled in from reference TRBV5-6 and TRBJ1-4, reads DAGVTQSPTHLIKTRGQQVTLRCSPKSGHDTVSWYQQALGQGPQFIFQYYEEEERQRGNFPDRFSGHQFPNYSSELNVNALLLGDSALYLCASSRTIGGKGNEKLFFGSGTQLSVL.

The chain recombines TRBV28 with TRBJ2-1; D unresolved. Trimming pared 6 bases from V and 4 bases from J, leaving 16 bases between. There are 15 residues in the CDR3. The germline gives CDR1 MDHEN, CDR2 SYDVKM. The chain's CDR3 is CASSPSNNRYNEQFF. As DNA, the CDR3 is TGTGCCAGCAGCCCATCAAACAATAGATACAATGAGCAGTTCTTC.